This T cell receptor beta chain originates from a study of blood T cell repertoires in COVID-19. In this sample, this clone turned up a few times. This CDR3 comprises 13 residues. V dropped 6 bases and J dropped 5 bases, with 13 bases sitting between them. CDR1 MNHEY and CDR2 SVGAGI come from the germline V gene. Clones were sequenced by immunoSEQ multiplex PCR, and TCRdb holds only the in-frame ones, with some missing. The table shows just under 65,000 clones, with roughly four fifths occurring only once. Sequencing used peripheral blood. V gene TRBV6-5 combines with J gene TRBJ1-2; D not certain. This TCR derives from a human donor in a cohort sampled during active COVID-19. The CDR3 coding sequence is TGTGCCAGCAGGCGAGGAGTTAAATATGGCTACACCTTC. Translating it yields CASRRGVKYGYTF.